These T cell receptor beta chains were read from a single sample in a study of blood T cell repertoires in COVID-19. TCRdb's copy holds only in-frame clones and misses some; the assay was immunoSEQ multiplex PCR. This sample yields approximately 40,000 clones, of which 70% to 90% are seen a single time; approximately 4.5% belongs to the top ten. Sequencing was performed on peripheral blood. These receptors were collected from a man aged 60 to 69 with COVID-19, enrolled during active disease. The CDR3 runs from the conserved cysteine through the conserved F or W. Each record gives: V gene, J gene, CDR3 protein.

>TRBV30|TRBJ2-7
CAWSRGRADEQYF
>TRBV10-3|TRBJ2-7
CAIRPGTGSGEQYF
>TRBV11-3|TRBJ1-3
CASRGHFSIYF
>TRBV5-6|TRBJ2-2
CASSLGQSNTGELFF
>TRBV30|TRBJ2-1
CAWSDSGTPLNEQFF
>TRBV11-3|TRBJ2-7
CASSLAPGHLYEQYF
>TRBV18|TRBJ1-2
CASSPRDRDSAGYTF
>TRBV27|TRBJ2-7
CASSSREEAAYEQYF
>TRBV12-5|TRBJ2-5
CASGLVASGWETQYF
>TRBV25-1|TRBJ1-2
CASSDPDYGYTF
>TRBV18|TRBJ2-5
CASSPTVQETQYF
>TRBV10-3|TRBJ1-1
CAIRLTGDNAEAFF
>TRBV28|TRBJ1-1
CASSGPKTGNTEAFF
>TRBV5-4|TRBJ2-5
CASSPGTGEIGRQETQYF
>TRBV25-1|TRBJ2-7
CASSESTSGSEQYF
>TRBV19|TRBJ1-5
CASSISYSGRPQHF
>TRBV11-3|TRBJ2-1
CASSLGQGTNNEQFF
>TRBV6-5|TRBJ1-2
CASRVQRANYGYTF
>TRBV11-2|TRBJ1-2
CASSLAGALGYTF
>TRBV6-4|TRBJ2-3
CASSANRGSTDTQYF
>TRBV5-4|TRBJ2-2
CASSKDRAGGELFF
>TRBV11-2|TRBJ2-7
CASSYRASGSHKQGYEQYF
>TRBV28|TRBJ1-2
CASSYPRGYGYTF
>TRBV6-2/TRBV6-3|TRBJ2-1
CASSPDSNEQFF
>TRBV28|TRBJ1-1
CASSHRVGNTEAFF
>TRBV5-8|TRBJ2-3
CASSSGVGHTDTQYF
>TRBV30|TRBJ2-5
CAWRDAGGPQETQYF
>TRBV19|TRBJ2-3
CASSSPLRGSGTDTQYF
>TRBV27|TRBJ1-5
CASSQGGQPQHF
>TRBV15|TRBJ2-7
CATSQEVGEQYF
>TRBV7-8|TRBJ2-3
CASSPIIGVDTDTQYF
>TRBV7-9|TRBJ1-5
CASSRDISGQPQHF
>TRBV6-5|TRBJ2-5
CASSYYRGETQYF
>TRBV19|TRBJ1-5
CASIARQGESNQPQHF
>TRBV14|TRBJ1-6
CASSQGGPGVDSPLHF
>TRBV5-1|TRBJ2-7
CASSLGTTGIKQYF
>TRBV5-6|TRBJ1-5
CASSSGGQDQPQHF
>TRBV5-4|TRBJ2-7
CASSGGDSGTGTSYEQYF
>TRBV5-4|TRBJ2-1
CASSWGGGGIEHNEQFF
>TRBV5-1|TRBJ1-4
CASSPKVRFRNEKLFF
>TRBV19|TRBJ2-7
CASSVQGGPYEQYF
>TRBV28|TRBJ2-3
CASSFASRDTDTQYF
>TRBV6-2/TRBV6-3|TRBJ1-5
CASSSVSRNQPQHF
>TRBV18|TRBJ2-1
CASSPRQGHEQFF
>TRBV10-1|TRBJ1-1
CATQEGNTEAFF